Shown below are 11 T cell receptor beta chains from a single sample sequenced in a study of T cell responses to AZD1222 COVID-19 vaccine. The data were produced by immunoSEQ multiplex PCR, yet TCRdb's version contains in-frame clones alone and is incomplete. The profile covers 90,000 or so clones, with about 86% appearing a single time and roughly 7.9% taken by the ten largest. The sequencing here drew on peripheral blood, taken on day 0 of AZD1222 vaccination. The receptors shown here come from an adult in good health.

The chain employs TRBV5-4 and TRBJ1-1; D remains ambiguous. Germline loops: CDR1 SGHNT, CDR2 YYREEE (reference sequence). This CDR3 has 14 residues. V was pared by 0 bases and J by 2 bases, with 8 bases between. In DNA, the CDR3 is TGTGCCAGCAGCTTGGATGCAGCAAACACTGAAGCTTTCTTT. Translating it yields CASSLDAANTEAFF.

This rearrangement joins TRBV6-1 to TRBJ2-7; weak D call: TRBD1 (5 bases). This CDR3 has 16 amino acids. The germline CDR1 and CDR2 sequences are MNHNS and SASEGT. V was pared by 3 bases and J by 0 bases, with 15 bases between. CDR3 nucleotide sequence: TGTGCCAGCAGTGAGGACACAGTCGTCCTCTCCTACGAGCAGTACTTC. This sequence encodes CASSEDTVVLSYEQYF.

The rearrangement uses TRBV7-3 and TRBJ2-1; 13 nucleotides line up with TRBD2. V lost 0 bases to trimming and J lost 8 bases; unmatched junction nucleotides: 4. The CDR3 consists of 16 residues. The germline CDR1 and CDR2 sequences are SGHTA and FQGTGA. The CDR3 loop is CASSLTGTSGTDEQFF. For the CDR3, the DNA is TGTGCCAGCAGCTTAACTGGGACTAGCGGGACCGATGAGCAGTTCTTC.

This rearrangement joins TRBV5-1 to TRBJ2-3, with 9 bases matching TRBD2. Germline V gene lookup returns CDR1 SGHRS and CDR2 YFSETQ. The CDR3 is 13 residues long. The V and J ends lost 5 bases and 5 bases, in that order; junction bases with no gene match: 3. The DNA for the CDR3 is TGCGCCAGCAGAATAGCGGGAGTAGATACGCAGTATTTT. Amino acids: CASRIAGVDTQYF.

V and J are TRBV2 and TRBJ1-4; 7 bases line up with TRBD1. Unmatched junction bases numbered 7, after V lost 6 bases and J lost 0 bases. The CDR3 is 16 amino acids. The germline V gene has CDR1 SNHLY and CDR2 FYNNEI. The CDR3 bases are TGTGCCAGCAGGTGGGACAGCGCCGCAACTAATGAAAAACTGTTTTTT. Amino acid sequence: CASRWDSAATNEKLFF.

This clone has just one count. This chain joins TRBV9 and TRBJ2-1, with 12 bases fitting TRBD1. The germline CDR1 and CDR2 sequences are SGDLS and YYNGEE. The CDR3 is 16 residues long. The trim removed 4 bases at V and 8 bases at J, leaving 10 bases unmatched. In DNA form, the CDR3 reads TGTGCCAGCAGCACCAGTCCCGGGACAGGGGGCGATGAGCAGTTCTTC. Encoded protein: CASSTSPGTGGDEQFF.

This rearrangement joins TRBV3-1 (or the pseudogene TRBV3-2) to TRBJ1-6; D unclear. CDR3 size: 12 residues. V was cut by 1 base and J by 8 bases, with 3 bases left in between. CDR1 LGHDT and CDR2 YNNKEL come from the germline V gene (reference sequence). CDR3 nucleotide sequence: TGTGCCAGCAGCCAAGCAGATTCACCCCTCCACTTT. Amino acids: CASSQADSPLHF.

The rearrangement uses TRBV6-6 and TRBJ2-6; D is ambiguous. Germline V gene sequence: CDR1 MNHNY, CDR2 SVGAGI (reference sequence). The CDR3 has 16 amino acids. Trimming pared 5 bases from V and 3 bases from J, leaving 14 bases between. CDR3 residues: CASSIRGVIGANVLTF. The CDR3 DNA follows: TGTGCCAGCAGTATCCGTGGGGTCATTGGGGCCAACGTCCTGACTTTC.

The chain employs TRBV4-1 and TRBJ1-1; D unclear. This CDR3 has 14 amino acids. Trimming took 0 bases from V and 0 from J, leaving 5 bases between them. CDR1 is MGHRA and CDR2 is YSYEKL in the germline V gene. The CDR3 sequence is CASSQDLMNTEAFF. The CDR3 coding sequence is TGCGCCAGCAGCCAAGACCTCATGAACACTGAAGCTTTCTTT.

The chain has TRBV28 and TRBJ1-3; perhaps TRBD1 as D (5 bases). Germline loops: CDR1 MDHEN, CDR2 SYDVKM. The ends were cut back, 5 bases at V and 8 bases at J, with 22 bases in the middle. The CDR3 has 16 amino acids. CDR3 sequence reads: CASSEQARSGGDTIYF. CDR3 sequence (DNA): TGTGCCAGCAGTGAACAGGCCCGTTCGGGCGGCGACACCATATATTTT.

V and J are TRBV19 and TRBJ1-1; D gene uncertain. V gave up 0 bases and J gave up 7 bases, with 12 bases separating them. The CDR3 is 14 amino acids. CDR1 LNHDA and CDR2 SQIVND come from the germline V gene (reference sequence). The CDR3 DNA reads as TGTGCCAGTAGTATAGATCGGTACCGGGGTGAAGCTTTCTTT. Protein product: CASSIDRYRGEAFF.